What follows are 14 T cell receptor beta chains derived from one specimen sequenced in a study of blood T cell repertoires in COVID-19. Generated by immunoSEQ multiplex PCR, the TCRdb table keeps only in-frame clones and is missing some. The sample carries 350,000 to 550,000 clones, around nine tenths recorded once. Sequencing used PBMCs or T cells enriched from blood (not recorded which). Receptor source: a woman younger than 35 with acute COVID-19.

The chain has TRBV6-4 and TRBJ2-1; TRBD2 matches at 9 bases. The CDR3 is 15 amino acids. In germline, CDR1 is MRHNA, CDR2 SNTAGT. J lost 8 bases, V lost 0 bases, and 5 bases had no gene match. The DNA for the CDR3 is TGTGCCAGCAGTGACTCGGCGGGGGGGGTAGATGAGCAGTTCTTC. The encoded protein is CASSDSAGGVDEQFF.

The chain links TRBV2 to TRBJ2-5, with 9 bases matching TRBD2. The CDR3 loop spans 13 amino acids. The J segment lost 5 bases and the V segment lost 5 bases, leaving 3 bases of the junction unmatched. The V gene's germline CDR1 is SNHLY and CDR2 FYNNEI. In nucleotides, the CDR3 is TGTGCCAGCAGTAGCGGGGGGTGGGAGACCCAGTACTTC. Translating it yields CASSSGGWETQYF.

This chain links TRBV6-5 with TRBJ1-4; possible D gene TRBD1, 5 bases. CDR3 length: 13 amino acids. Trimming cost V 10 bases and J 3 bases, with 12 bases left between them. Germline V gene data show CDR1 as MNHEY and CDR2 as SVGAGI. Here the CDR3 reads CAIGGGANEKLFF. For the CDR3, the DNA is TGTGCCATCGGGGGAGGGGCTAATGAAAAACTGTTTTTT.

The chain links TRBV7-9 to TRBJ1-6, with 8 nucleotides matching TRBD1. This CDR3 comprises 13 residues. From germline, CDR1 is SEHNR and CDR2 FQNEAQ (reference sequence). V lost 6 bases and J lost 7; bases outside the gene matches: 2. The CDR3 DNA is TGTGCCAGCAGGGGGGACAGGAATTCACCCCTCCACTTT. Protein: CASRGDRNSPLHF.

This sequence joins TRBV7-9 and TRBJ1-2; D is perhaps TRBD1 (5 bases). This CDR3 has 15 amino acids. The germline V and J ends were trimmed by 5 bases and 5 bases, with 18 bases remaining between them. Germline lookup yields CDR1 SEHNR and CDR2 FQNEAQ (reference sequence). In nucleotides, the CDR3 is TGTGCCAGCAGCGGAGTTGGGCAGGGCCAATATGGCTACACCTTC. It yields the protein CASSGVGQGQYGYTF.

This clone was seen many times. This chain joins TRBV6-5 and TRBJ1-2; 8 bases align to TRBD1. V gave up 5 bases and J gave up 5 bases; unmatched junction bases: 7. This CDR3 has 14 residues. Germline CDR1 reads MNHEY; CDR2 reads SVGAGI. The CDR3 reads CASSPDRVGYGYTF. As DNA, the CDR3 is TGTGCCAGCAGTCCGGACAGGGTCGGATATGGCTACACCTTC.

The V and J genes are TRBV24-1 and TRBJ2-1; 12 nucleotides agree with TRBD2. Germline-derived CDR1 and CDR2 are KGHDR and SFDVKD. The length of the CDR3 is 16 residues. V shed 4 bases, J shed 9 bases, and the junction held 9 bases outside the gene matches. CDR3 amino acids: CATSDRGLAGITEQFF. CDR3 in DNA: TGTGCCACCAGTGACCGAGGACTAGCGGGAATCACTGAGCAGTTCTTC.

This sequence joins TRBV2 and TRBJ1-1; no reliable D call. The CDR3 runs 12 residues. V gave up 7 bases and J gave up 4 bases, with 10 bases separating them. Germline V lookup: CDR1 SNHLY, CDR2 FYNNEI. In DNA, the CDR3 is TGTGCCAGCATGAGGGAAGGCACTGAAGCTTTCTTT. Its translation: CASMREGTEAFF.

This chain connects TRBV28 to TRBJ1-2; no definite D call. Germline lookup yields CDR1 MDHEN and CDR2 SYDVKM. The CDR3 covers 13 residues. Trimming stripped 2 bases from V and 5 bases from J, with 9 bases between. CDR3 amino acids: CASSLDGSYGYTF. The CDR3 DNA reads TGTGCCAGCAGTTTAGACGGGTCGTATGGCTACACCTTC.

V gene TRBV2 combines with J gene TRBJ1-2; tentatively, D is TRBD1 (5 bases). The CDR3 contains 12 residues. Looked up from germline, CDR1 is SNHLY and CDR2 is FYNNEI. The V and J ends lost 4 bases and 4 bases respectively, with 7 bases between them. The DNA for the CDR3 is TGTGCCAGCAGTGGACAGAGCTATGGCTACACCTTC. Translation: CASSGQSYGYTF. Filled out from reference TRBV2 and TRBJ1-2, the complete variable domain reads EPEVTQTPSHQVTQMGQEVILRCVPISNHLYFYWYRQILGQKVEFLVSFYNNEISEKSEIFDDQFSVERPDGSNFTLKIRSTKLEDSAMYFCASSGQSYGYTFGSGTRLTVV.

The chain's CDR3 is CASRQRGSRVDTQYF. The CDR3, as DNA: TGTGCCAGCAGACAACGGGGGAGTCGTGTGGATACGCAGTATTTT. The chain links TRBV5-4 to TRBJ2-3; TRBD2 is a possible D gene (6 bases). There are 15 residues in the CDR3. Trimming left V 5 bases short and J 6 bases short, with 19 bases between. From germline, CDR1 is SGHNT and CDR2 YYREEE (reference sequence).

V is TRBV7-8 and J is TRBJ1-2; the D gene is possibly TRBD1 (5 bases). The CDR3 extends over 12 amino acids. Germline CDR1 reads SGHVS; CDR2 reads FQNEAQ. V lost 5 bases and J lost 4, with 8 bases in between. Here the CDR3 DNA reads TGTGCCAGCAGCCCGCAGGGCTATGGCTACACCTTC. It codes for CASSPQGYGYTF. Using reference TRBV7-8 and TRBJ1-2 for the parts outside the CDR3, the full variable domain is GAGVSQSPRYKVAKRGQDVALRCDPISGHVSLFWYQQALGQGPEFLTYFQNEAQLDKSGLPSDRFFAERPEGSVSTLKIQRTQQEDSAVYLCASSPQGYGYTFGSGTRLTVV.

The chain uses TRBV7-2 and TRBJ2-1, with D perhaps matching TRBD2 (7 bases). CDR3 size: 15 residues. V was cut by 4 bases and J by 6 bases, with 16 bases left in between. Germline CDR1 reads SGHTA; CDR2 reads FQGNSA. The CDR3 spells CASSSLGGGGNEQFF. CDR3 coding DNA: TGTGCCAGCAGCTCCTTGGGGGGAGGGGGCAATGAGCAGTTCTTC. The full variable domain, in which reference TRBV7-2 and TRBJ2-1 provide the parts outside the CDR3, is GAGVSQSPSNKVTEKGKDVELRCDPISGHTALYWYRQSLGQGLEFLIYFQGNSAPDKSGLPSDRFSAERTGGSVSTLTIQRTQQEDSAVYLCASSSLGGGGNEQFFGPGTRLTVL.

The chain employs TRBV9 and TRBJ1-2, with no clear D. V was clipped by 0 bases and J by 6 bases, with 18 bases between them. CDR1 and CDR2 (germline): SGDLS, YYNGEE. The CDR3 has 16 residues. The DNA of the CDR3 is TGTGCCAGCAGCGTAGCGGCGGGCCGGAGAACGGATGGCTACACCTTC. It is translated as CASSVAAGRRTDGYTF.